Listed below are T cell receptor beta chains from one sample, sequenced in a study of CD8+CD57+ T cells in acquired aplastic anemia. Each CDR3 protein is one row after TCRdb ran MiXCR on the reads. Altogether more than 200,000 distinct CDR3 sequences are present, over 40% being singletons, with the ten largest covering about 20%. Material for sequencing was sorted CD4+, CD8+, or CD8+CD57+ T cells (not recorded which) from PBMCs. These receptor sequences come from a human donor with aplastic anemia. Both conserved end residues are part of each CDR3. D genes are given only for firm matches. Size values are once, few and many counts, or a class for expanded clones, and some rows have none.

V gene	J gene	clone size	D gene	CDR3 DNA	CDR3 protein
TRBV7-2	TRBJ2-4	-	TRBD1	TGTGCCAGCAGCTTCCTCTCGGGACAGGGGCAAAACATTCAGTACTTC	CASSFLSGQGQNIQYF
TRBV9	TRBJ1-6	-	-	TGTGCCAGCAGCGCAGGCCTGAATTCACCCCTCTACTTT	CASSAGLNSPLYF
TRBV15	TRBJ2-2	few	-	TGTGCCACCAGCAGCTTGGAGGGGGGGGGGGAGCTGTTTTTT	CATSSLEGGGELFF
TRBV9	TRBJ2-7	many	TRBD2	TGTGCCAGCAGCGTCGGGACTAGCGGGGGACGCTACGAGCAGTACTTC	CASSVGTSGGRYEQYF
TRBV28	TRBJ2-4	many	-	TGTGCCAGCAATCGAGGGGGTAACATTCAGTACTTC	CASNRGGNIQYF
TRBV29-1	TRBJ1-2	-	-	TGCAGCGTTGCCTCAGGGGATCGCTACACCTTC	CSVASGDRYTF
TRBV15	TRBJ2-2	many	-	TGTGCCACCAGCAGGGGGGGACGGAACACCGGGGAGCTGTTTTTT	CATSRGGRNTGELFF
TRBV19	TRBJ1-3	many	TRBD1	TGTGCCAGTAGTACCCCGACAGGGCTTGGAAACACCATATATTTT	CASSTPTGLGNTIYF
TRBV12-5	TRBJ1-6	many	-	TGTGCTAGTGGTTTGGAGGGTAGGAATTCACCCCTCCACTTT	CASGLEGRNSPLHF
TRBV19	TRBJ1-4	-	-	TGTGCCAGTAGTGTAGATCTCGGCGGGGGCCGCGAAATTCAAATTTTT	CASSVDLGGGREIQIF
TRBV7-2	TRBJ2-3	-	TRBD2	TGTGCCAGCAGCTCGCGGGGTCCTGGCGGGGGGGGGGATACGCAGTATTTT	CASSSRGPGGGGDTQYF
TRBV2	TRBJ2-5	many	TRBD2	TGTGCCAGCAGTGAACCGGGACTAGCGGGCCCGGCGGACTTC	CASSEPGLAGPADF
TRBV20-1	TRBJ1-2	-	-	TGCAGTGCCATTGGGACGGGGGACTACACCTTC	CSAIGTGDYTF
TRBV5-1	TRBJ2-1	many	-	TGCGCCAGCAGCTTAGACTCTAACAATGAGCAGTTCTTC	CASSLDSNNEQFF
TRBV29-1	TRBJ2-5	-	-	TGCAGCGTGGGACTTTCAGGGGCAGAGACCCAGTACTTC	CSVGLSGAETQYF
TRBV15	TRBJ2-7	-	TRBD2	TGTGCCACCAGCAGAGGTTCGTCTAGCGGGGGGCCCGGGGAAGAGCAGTACTTC	CATSRGSSSGGPGEEQYF
TRBV6-1	TRBJ1-2	many	-	TGTGCCAGCAGTGAAGGGTTCCGGGGACTTAACTATGGCTACACCTTC	CASSEGFRGLNYGYTF
TRBV7-4	TRBJ2-7	-	-	TGTGCCAGCAGCTGGACGGGCGGTGACTACGAGCAGTACTTC	CASSWTGGDYEQYF
TRBV2	TRBJ2-7	-	TRBD1	TGTGCCAGCTGCAGACAGGGACCCTACGAGCAGTACTTC	CASCRQGPYEQYF
TRBV12-3/TRBV12-4	TRBJ2-3	-	-	TGTGCCAGCAGACCAGGGCCCGATACGCGGTATTTT	CASRPGPDTRYF
TRBV6-1	TRBJ1-5	many	-	-	CASSEEAGISPSIF
TRBV19	TRBJ2-7	-	-	TGTGCCAGTAGTATAGGAAGGAGGAGCTCCTACGAGCAGTACTTC	CASSIGRRSSYEQYF